These 10 T cell receptor beta chains came from one sample sequenced in a study of monozygotic twins with inflammatory bowel disease. TCRdb reprocessed the 5' RACE reads and stores each CDR3 protein as one record, lacking DNA. The sample spans 300,000 to 450,000 distinct CDR3 sequences; the ten largest clones claim 2.6%. Sequenced sample: blood. These receptors were obtained from a human donor with ulcerative colitis or Crohn's disease, or a healthy co-twin of an affected twin (not recorded which).

The chain has TRBV5-1 and TRBJ1-1; TCRdb's assignment of TRBD1 cannot be checked, as there is no DNA. Germline CDR1 SGHRS, CDR2 YFSETQ. The CDR3 has 14 residues. The CDR3 region is CASSQTGGNTEAFF.

The CDR3 spells CASSLEGWNQPQHF. The gene calls are TRBV12-3 or TRBV12-4 and TRBJ1-5; the TCRdb call, TRBD1, lacks DNA for checking. This CDR3 region has 14 residues.

The CDR3 is CASSLVYPGHLFSGANVLTF. The chain joins TRBV5-4 to TRBJ2-6; TCRdb's D call, TRBD1, is unchecked because there is no DNA. Germline V gene lookup returns CDR1 SGHNT and CDR2 YYREEE (reference sequence). CDR3 length equals 20 residues.

V and J are TRBV6-2 or TRBV6-3 and TRBJ2-4; the D call from TCRdb, TRBD1, cannot be confirmed without DNA. CDR1 is MNHEY, CDR2 SVGEGT, per germline. The CDR3 sequence is 15 residues long. CDR3 in amino acids: CASSYRRGLGDIQYF.

CDR3 loop: CASSYGDTQYF. This chain uses TRBV6-2 or TRBV6-3 with TRBJ2-3. The CDR3 consists of 11 residues. CDR1 is MNHEY and CDR2 is SVGEGT in the germline V gene.

The V gene is TRBV6-6, the J gene TRBJ2-7; TCRdb calls TRBD1, which cannot be checked without DNA. The CDR3 loop spans 12 amino acids. Germline V gene sequence: CDR1 MNHNY, CDR2 SVGAGI (reference sequence). The CDR3 region is CATRQGSGEQYF.

The V and J genes are TRBV4-3 and TRBJ2-3; TCRdb calls TRBD1, which cannot be checked without DNA. Germline lookup yields CDR1 LGHNA and CDR2 YSLEER. This CDR3 is 14 amino acids long. Here the CDR3 reads CASSQYRGTDTQYF.

The chain carries TRBV7-2 and TRBJ2-3. This CDR3 spans 13 amino acids. CDR1 is SGHTA and CDR2 is FQGNSA in the germline V gene. This CDR3 is CASSPVPQGTQYF.

V is TRBV6-2 or TRBV6-3 and J is TRBJ2-7. The CDR3 runs to 12 residues. The germline gives CDR1 MNHEY, CDR2 SVGEGT. Here the CDR3 reads CASRPGFYEQYF.

CDR3 residues: CASSPEWTASYEQYF. V and J are TRBV7-6 and TRBJ2-7; lacking DNA, the TRBD1 call made by TCRdb goes unchecked. CDR1 and CDR2 (germline): SGHVS, FNYEAQ. The length of the CDR3 is 15 residues.